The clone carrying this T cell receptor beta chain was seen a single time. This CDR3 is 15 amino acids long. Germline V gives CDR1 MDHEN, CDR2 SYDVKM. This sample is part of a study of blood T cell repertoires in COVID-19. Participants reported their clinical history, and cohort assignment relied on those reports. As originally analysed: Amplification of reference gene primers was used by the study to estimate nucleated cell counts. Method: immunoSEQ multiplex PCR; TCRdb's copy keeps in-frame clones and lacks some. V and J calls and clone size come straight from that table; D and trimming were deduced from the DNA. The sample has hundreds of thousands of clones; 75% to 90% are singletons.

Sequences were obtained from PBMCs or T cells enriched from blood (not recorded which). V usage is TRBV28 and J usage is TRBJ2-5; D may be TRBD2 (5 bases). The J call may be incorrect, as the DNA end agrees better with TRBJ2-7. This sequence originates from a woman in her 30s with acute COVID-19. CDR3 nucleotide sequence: TGTGCCAGCAGTTTTCGTACGGCGGGCTCCTACGAGCAGTACTTC. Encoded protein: CASSFRTAGSYEQYF.